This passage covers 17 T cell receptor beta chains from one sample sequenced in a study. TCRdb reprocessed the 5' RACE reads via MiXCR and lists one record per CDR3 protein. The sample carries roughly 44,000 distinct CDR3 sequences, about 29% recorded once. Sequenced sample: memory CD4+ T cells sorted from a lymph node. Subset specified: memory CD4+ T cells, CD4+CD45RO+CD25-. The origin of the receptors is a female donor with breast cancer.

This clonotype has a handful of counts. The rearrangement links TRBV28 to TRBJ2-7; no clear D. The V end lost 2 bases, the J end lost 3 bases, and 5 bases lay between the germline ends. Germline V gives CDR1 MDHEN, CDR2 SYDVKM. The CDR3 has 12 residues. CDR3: CASSLQNYEQYF. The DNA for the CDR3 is TGTGCCAGCAGTTTACAGAACTACGAGCAGTACTTC. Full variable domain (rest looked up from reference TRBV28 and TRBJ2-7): DVKVTQSSRYLVKRTGEKVFLECVQDMDHENMFWYRQDPGLGLRLIYFSYDVKMKEKGDIPEGYSVSREKKERFSLILESASTNQTSMYLCASSLQNYEQYFGPGTRLTVT.

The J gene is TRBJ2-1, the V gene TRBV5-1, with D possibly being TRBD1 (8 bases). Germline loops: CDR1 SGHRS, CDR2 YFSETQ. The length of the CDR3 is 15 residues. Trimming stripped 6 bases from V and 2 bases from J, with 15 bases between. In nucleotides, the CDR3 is TGCGCCAGCACCAGGACAGGGACTACCTACAATGAGCAGTTCTTC. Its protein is CASTRTGTTYNEQFF.

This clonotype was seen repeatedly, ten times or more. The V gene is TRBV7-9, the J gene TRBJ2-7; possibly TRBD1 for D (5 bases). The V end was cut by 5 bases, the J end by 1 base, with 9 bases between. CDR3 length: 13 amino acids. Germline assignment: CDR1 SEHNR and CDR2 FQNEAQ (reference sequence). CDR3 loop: CASSPRESYEQYF. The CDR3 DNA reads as TGTGCCAGCAGCCCCAGGGAATCCTACGAGCAGTACTTC. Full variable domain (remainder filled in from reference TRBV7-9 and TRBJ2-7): DTGVSQNPRHKITKRGQNVTFRCDPISEHNRLYWYRQTLGQGPEFLTYFQNEAQLEKSRLLSDRFSAERPKGSFSTLEIQRTEQGDSAMYLCASSPRESYEQYFGPGTRLTVT.

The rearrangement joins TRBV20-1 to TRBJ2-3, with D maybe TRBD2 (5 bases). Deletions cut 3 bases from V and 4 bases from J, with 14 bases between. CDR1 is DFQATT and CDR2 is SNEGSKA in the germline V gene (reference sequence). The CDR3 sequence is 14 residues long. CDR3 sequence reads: CSASLALLADTQYF. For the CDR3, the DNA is TGCAGTGCTAGCCTAGCACTATTGGCAGATACGCAGTATTTT.

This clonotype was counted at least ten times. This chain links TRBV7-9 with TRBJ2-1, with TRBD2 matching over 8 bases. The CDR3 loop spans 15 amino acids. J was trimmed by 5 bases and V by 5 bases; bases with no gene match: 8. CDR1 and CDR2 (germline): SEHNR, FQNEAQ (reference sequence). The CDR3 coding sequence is TGTGCCAGCAGCCCCCCGGGAGGGCCAGACAATGAGCAGTTCTTC. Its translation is CASSPPGGPDNEQFF.

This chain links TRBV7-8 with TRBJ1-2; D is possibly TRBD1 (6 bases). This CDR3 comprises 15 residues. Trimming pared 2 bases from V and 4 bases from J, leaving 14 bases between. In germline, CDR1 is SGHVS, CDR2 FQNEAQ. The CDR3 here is CASSLNRDTSYGYTF. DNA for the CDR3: TGTGCCAGCAGCTTAAATAGGGACACCTCCTATGGCTACACCTTC. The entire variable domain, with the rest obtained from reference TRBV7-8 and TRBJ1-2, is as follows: GAGVSQSPRYKVAKRGQDVALRCDPISGHVSLFWYQQALGQGPEFLTYFQNEAQLDKSGLPSDRFFAERPEGSVSTLKIQRTQQEDSAVYLCASSLNRDTSYGYTFGSGTRLTVV.

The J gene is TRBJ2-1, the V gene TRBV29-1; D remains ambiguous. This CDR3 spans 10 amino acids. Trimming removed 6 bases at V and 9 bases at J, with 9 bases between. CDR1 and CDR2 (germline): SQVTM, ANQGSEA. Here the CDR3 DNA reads TGCAGCGTGGGCATATCTGAGCAGTTCTTC. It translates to CSVGISEQFF.

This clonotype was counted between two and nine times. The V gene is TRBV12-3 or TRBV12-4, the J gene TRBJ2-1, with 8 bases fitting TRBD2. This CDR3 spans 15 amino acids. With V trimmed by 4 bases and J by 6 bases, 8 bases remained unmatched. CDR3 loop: CASSSSGWGGNEQFF. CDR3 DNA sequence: TGTGCCAGCAGTTCTAGCGGGTGGGGGGGCAATGAGCAGTTCTTC.

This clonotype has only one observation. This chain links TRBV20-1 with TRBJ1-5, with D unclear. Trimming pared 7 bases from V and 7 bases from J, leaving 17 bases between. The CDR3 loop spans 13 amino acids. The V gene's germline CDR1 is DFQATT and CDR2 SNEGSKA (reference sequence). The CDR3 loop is CSVPGGYTQPQHF. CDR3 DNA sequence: TGCAGTGTCCCCGGAGGATATACGCAGCCCCAGCATTTT.

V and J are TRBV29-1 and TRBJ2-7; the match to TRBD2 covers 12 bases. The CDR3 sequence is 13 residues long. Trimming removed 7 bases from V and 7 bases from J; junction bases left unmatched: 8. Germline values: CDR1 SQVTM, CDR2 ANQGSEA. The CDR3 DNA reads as TGCAGCGCGAGACTAGCGGGAGAGAGGGAGCAGTACTTC. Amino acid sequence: CSARLAGEREQYF.

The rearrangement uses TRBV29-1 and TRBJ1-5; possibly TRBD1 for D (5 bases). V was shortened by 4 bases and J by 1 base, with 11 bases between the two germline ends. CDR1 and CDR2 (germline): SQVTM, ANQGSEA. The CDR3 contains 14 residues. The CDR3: CSVGGGGSNQPQHF. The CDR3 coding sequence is TGCAGCGTTGGCGGGGGGGGAAGCAATCAGCCCCAGCATTTT. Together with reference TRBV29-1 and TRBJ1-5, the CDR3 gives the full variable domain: SAVISQKPSRDICQRGTSLTIQCQVDSQVTMMFWYRQQPGQSLTLIATANQGSEATYESGFVIDKFPISRPNLTFSTLTVSNMSPEDSSIYLCSVGGGGSNQPQHFGDGTRLSIL.

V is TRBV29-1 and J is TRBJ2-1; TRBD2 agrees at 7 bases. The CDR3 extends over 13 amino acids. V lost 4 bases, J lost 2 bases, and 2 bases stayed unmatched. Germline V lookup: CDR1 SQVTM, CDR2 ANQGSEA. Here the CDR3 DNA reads TGCAGCGTTGCTACTAGCGCCTACAATGAGCAGTTCTTC. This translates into CSVATSAYNEQFF.

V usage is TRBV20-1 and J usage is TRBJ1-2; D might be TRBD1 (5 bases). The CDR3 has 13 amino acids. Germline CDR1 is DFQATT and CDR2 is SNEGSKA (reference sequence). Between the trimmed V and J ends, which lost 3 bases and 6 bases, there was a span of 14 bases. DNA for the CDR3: TGCAGTGCTAGGGTCAGGGTCGCCAATGGCTACACCTTC. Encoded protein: CSARVRVANGYTF.

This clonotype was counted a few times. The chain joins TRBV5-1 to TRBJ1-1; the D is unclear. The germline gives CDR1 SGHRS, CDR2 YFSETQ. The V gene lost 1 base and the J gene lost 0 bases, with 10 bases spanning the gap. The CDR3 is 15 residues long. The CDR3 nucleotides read TGCGCCAGCAGCTTGCACGTGGGATTGAACACTGAAGCTTTCTTT. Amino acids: CASSLHVGLNTEAFF.

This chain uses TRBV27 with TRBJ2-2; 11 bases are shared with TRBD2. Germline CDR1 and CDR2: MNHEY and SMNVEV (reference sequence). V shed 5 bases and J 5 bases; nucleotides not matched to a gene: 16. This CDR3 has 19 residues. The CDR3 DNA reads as TGTGCCAGCAGTCCAACCTCGGGACTAGCGGTATTAATGACCGGGGAGCTGTTTTTT. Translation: CASSPTSGLAVLMTGELFF.

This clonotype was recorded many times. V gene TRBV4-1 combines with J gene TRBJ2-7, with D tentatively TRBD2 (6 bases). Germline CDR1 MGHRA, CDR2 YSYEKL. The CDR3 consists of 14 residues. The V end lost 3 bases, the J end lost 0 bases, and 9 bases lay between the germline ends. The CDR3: CASSHPGVSYEQYF. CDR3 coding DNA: TGCGCCAGCAGCCACCCGGGAGTCTCCTACGAGCAGTACTTC.

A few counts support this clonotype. The DNA of the CDR3 is TGTGCCAGCACCGGGTGGAGTGGACTGAGGGACAACACCGGGGAGCTGTTTTTT. This translates into CASTGWSGLRDNTGELFF. The chain joins TRBV27 to TRBJ2-2; D might be TRBD1 or TRBD2, each matching 5 bases. The CDR3 spans 18 residues. The ends were cut back, 7 bases at V and 2 bases at J, with 23 bases in the middle. The germline V gene encodes CDR1 MNHEY and CDR2 SMNVEV (reference sequence).